This entry features one TCR beta chain sequence. The target antigen is unknown. This sample was taken from a study of cytomegalovirus exposure and HLA in healthy donors. Study-wide results and caveats: Under in vitro conditions, a few CMV-associated chains were confirmed as specific for CMV antigens. Researchers catalogued 150 or so TCR beta chains as cytomegalovirus-associated.

Germline V gene data show CDR1 as MRHNA and CDR2 as SNTAGT. The V end was cut by 6 bases, the J end by 11 bases, with 20 bases between. The CDR3 spans 14 residues. TCRdb's table, derived via immunoSEQ multiplex PCR, lists solely in-frame clones and lacks some. Here the sample spans more than 300,000 clones, 70% to 90% being singletons. The validation cohort, a group of 90 to 150 subjects, included the donors and was separate from the roughly 620-subject first cohort. This clonotype was sampled from a woman aged 18-35 years in good health and CMV-seronegative. Sequenced: PBMCs. The chain employs TRBV6-4 and TRBJ1-5, with D possibly being TRBD1 (5 bases). CDR3 DNA: TGTGCCAGCAGCCTCGATGGGGGGTTGGGGGCCCAGCATTTT. It translates to CASSLDGGLGAQHF.